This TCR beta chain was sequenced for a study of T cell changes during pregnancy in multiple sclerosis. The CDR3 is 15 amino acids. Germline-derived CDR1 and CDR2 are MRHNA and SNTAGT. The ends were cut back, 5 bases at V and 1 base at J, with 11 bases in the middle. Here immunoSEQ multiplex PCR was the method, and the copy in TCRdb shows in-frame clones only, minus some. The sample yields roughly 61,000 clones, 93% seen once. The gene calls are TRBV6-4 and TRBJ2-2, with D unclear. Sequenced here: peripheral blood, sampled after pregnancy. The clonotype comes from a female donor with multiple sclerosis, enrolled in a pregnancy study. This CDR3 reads CASSLTPGNTGELFF. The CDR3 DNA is TGTGCCAGCAGTCTAACGCCGGGGAACACCGGGGAGCTGTTTTTT.